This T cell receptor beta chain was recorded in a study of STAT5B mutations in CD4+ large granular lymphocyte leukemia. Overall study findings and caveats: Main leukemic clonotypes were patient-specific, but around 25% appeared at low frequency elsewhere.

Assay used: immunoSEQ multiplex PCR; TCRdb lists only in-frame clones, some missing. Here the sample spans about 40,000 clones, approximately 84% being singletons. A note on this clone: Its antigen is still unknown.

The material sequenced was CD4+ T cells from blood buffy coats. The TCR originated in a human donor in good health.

In DNA form, the CDR3 reads TGTGCCAGCAGCTTAGCCAGCAATGAGCAGTTCTTC. Translation: CASSLASNEQFF. The chain uses TRBV11-2 and TRBJ2-1; D is undetermined. The CDR3 has 12 amino acids. The V end lost 1 base, the J end lost 6 bases, and 4 bases lay between the germline ends. Germline V gene data show CDR1 as SGHAT and CDR2 as FQNNGV.